This T cell receptor beta chain was identified in a study of monozygotic twins with inflammatory bowel disease. Germline V gene lookup returns CDR1 GTSNPN and CDR2 SVGIG (reference sequence). The CDR3 covers 13 residues. Following a re-call of the 5' RACE reads, TCRdb has one entry per CDR3 protein and lacks DNA. The repertoire table contains approximately 400,000 distinct CDR3 sequences. The J gene is TRBJ2-2, the V gene TRBV30; TCRdb's D call of TRBD2 is untestable without DNA. This clonotype was obtained from a human donor with ulcerative colitis or Crohn's disease, or a healthy co-twin of an affected twin (not recorded which). The sequenced material came from blood. Here the CDR3 reads CAWNPGLSRELFF.